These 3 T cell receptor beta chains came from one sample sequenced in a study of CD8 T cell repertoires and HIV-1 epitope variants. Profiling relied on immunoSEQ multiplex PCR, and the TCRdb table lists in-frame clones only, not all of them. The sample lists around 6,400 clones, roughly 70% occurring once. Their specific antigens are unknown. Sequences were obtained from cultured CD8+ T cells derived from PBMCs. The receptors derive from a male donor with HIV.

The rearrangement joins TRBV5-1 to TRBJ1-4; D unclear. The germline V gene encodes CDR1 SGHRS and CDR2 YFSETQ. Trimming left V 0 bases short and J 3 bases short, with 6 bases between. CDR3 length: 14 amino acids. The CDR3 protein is CASSLGSSNEKLFF. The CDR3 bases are TGCGCCAGCAGCTTGGGAAGCTCTAATGAAAAACTGTTTTTT.

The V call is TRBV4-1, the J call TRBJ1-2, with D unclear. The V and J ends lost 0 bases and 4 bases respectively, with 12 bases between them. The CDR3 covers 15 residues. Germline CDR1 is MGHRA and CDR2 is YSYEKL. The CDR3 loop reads CASSQDPDLLYGYTF. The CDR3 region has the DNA TGCGCCAGCAGCCAAGACCCGGACCTTCTCTATGGCTACACCTTC.

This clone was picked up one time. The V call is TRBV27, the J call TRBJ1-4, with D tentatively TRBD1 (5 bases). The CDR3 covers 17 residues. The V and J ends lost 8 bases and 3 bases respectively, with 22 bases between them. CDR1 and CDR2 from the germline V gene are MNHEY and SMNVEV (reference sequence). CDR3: CASAFRGLGRANEKLFF. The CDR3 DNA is TGTGCCAGCGCCTTTAGAGGGTTGGGACGGGCTAATGAAAAACTGTTTTTT.